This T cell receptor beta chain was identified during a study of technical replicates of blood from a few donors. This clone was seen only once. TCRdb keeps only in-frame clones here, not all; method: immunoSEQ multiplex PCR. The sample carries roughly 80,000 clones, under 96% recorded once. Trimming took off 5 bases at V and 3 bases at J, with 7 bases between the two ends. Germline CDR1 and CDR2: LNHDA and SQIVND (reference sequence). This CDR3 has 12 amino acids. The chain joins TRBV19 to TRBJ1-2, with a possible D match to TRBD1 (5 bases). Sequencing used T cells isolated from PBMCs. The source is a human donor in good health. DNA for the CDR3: TGTGCCAGTAGTGAAGGGGACTATGGCTACACCTTC. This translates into CASSEGDYGYTF.